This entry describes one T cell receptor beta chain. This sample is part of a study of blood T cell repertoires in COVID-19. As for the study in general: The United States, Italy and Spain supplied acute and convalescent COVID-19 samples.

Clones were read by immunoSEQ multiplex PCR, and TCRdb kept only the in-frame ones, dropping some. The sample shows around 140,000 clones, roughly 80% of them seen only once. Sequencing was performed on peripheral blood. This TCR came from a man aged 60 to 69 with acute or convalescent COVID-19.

The CDR3 DNA follows: TGTGCCAGTAAACTGGGACAGGGGGGAGAGCAGTTCTTC. Translation gives CASKLGQGGEQFF. V gene TRBV19 combines with J gene TRBJ2-1; 11 bases match TRBD1. The CDR3 loop spans 13 amino acids. In germline, CDR1 is LNHDA, CDR2 SQIVND (reference sequence). Trimming cost V 7 bases and J 10 bases; bases outside gene matches: 6.